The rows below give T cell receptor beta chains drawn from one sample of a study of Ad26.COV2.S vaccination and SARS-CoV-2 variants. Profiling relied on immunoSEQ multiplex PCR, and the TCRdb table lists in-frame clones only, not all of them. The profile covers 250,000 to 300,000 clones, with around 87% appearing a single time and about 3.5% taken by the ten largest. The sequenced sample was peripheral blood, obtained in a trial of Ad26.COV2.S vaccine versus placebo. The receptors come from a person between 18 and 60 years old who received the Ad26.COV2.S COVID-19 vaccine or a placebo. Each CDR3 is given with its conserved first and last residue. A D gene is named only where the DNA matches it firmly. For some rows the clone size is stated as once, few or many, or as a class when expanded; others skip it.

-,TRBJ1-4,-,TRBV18,TGTGCCAGCTCACCACCAAGTGCCGAAAAACTGTTTTTT,CASSPPSAEKLFF
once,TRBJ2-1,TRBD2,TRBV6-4,TGTGCCAGCAGTTACCTAGCGGGAGGGTCCTACAATGAGCAGTTCTTC,CASSYLAGGSYNEQFF
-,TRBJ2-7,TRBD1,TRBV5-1,TGCGCCAGCAGCGGTATCGGGATCGGGACAGGGAACTACGAGCAGTACTTC,CASSGIGIGTGNYEQYF
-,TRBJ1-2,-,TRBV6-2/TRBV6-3,TGTGCCAGCAGTCCGGTGGAGGGAAGTGGCTACACCTTC,CASSPVEGSGYTF
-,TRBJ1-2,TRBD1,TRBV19,TGTGCCAGTAGATTCGGACAGGCCGCTAACTATGGCTACACCTTC,CASRFGQAANYGYTF
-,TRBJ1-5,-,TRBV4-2,TGTGCCAGCAGCCAAGATTGGGTCCGTCGGTGGCCCCAGCATTTT,CASSQDWVRRWPQHF
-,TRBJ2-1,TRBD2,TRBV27,TGTGCCAGCAGTTTATCAGGCGGGAGGCTACACAATGAGCAGTTCTTC,CASSLSGGRLHNEQFF
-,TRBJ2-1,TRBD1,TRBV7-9,TGTGCCAGCAGCTACCGGGACAGGGGCCACAATGAGCAGTTCTTC,CASSYRDRGHNEQFF
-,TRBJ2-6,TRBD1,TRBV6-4,TGTGCCAGCAGCGGGACAGGGGAATCTGGGGCCAACGTCCTGACTTTC,CASSGTGESGANVLTF
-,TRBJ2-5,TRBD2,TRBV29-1,TGCAGCGTGTCCCGACTAGCGGGGGATTCAAGAGAGGGCCAGTACTTC,CSVSRLAGDSREGQYF
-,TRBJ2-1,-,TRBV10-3,TGTGCCAGCCGGGACCCCGGGAATGAGCAGTTCTTC,CASRDPGNEQFF
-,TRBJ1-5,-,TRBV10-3,TGTGCCATCAGTGGAGCAGGCGGCCAAAATCAGCCCCAGCATTTT,CAISGAGGQNQPQHF
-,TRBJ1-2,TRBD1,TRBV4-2,TGTGCCAGCAGCCAGCCCTCGTTGGGAGGGGGCGGCTATGGCTACACCTTC,CASSQPSLGGGGYGYTF
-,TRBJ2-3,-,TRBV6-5,TGTGCCAGCAGTTACGCGCCGGGGGCAGATACGCAGTATTTT,CASSYAPGADTQYF
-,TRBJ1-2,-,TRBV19,TGTGCCAGTAGGTCGGCAGTTCCTGGGGGCTACACCTTC,CASRSAVPGGYTF
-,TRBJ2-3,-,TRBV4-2,TGTGCCAGCAGCCAAGAGGGAAGCACAGATACGCAGTATTTT,CASSQEGSTDTQYF
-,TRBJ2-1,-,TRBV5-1,TGCGCCAGCAGCTTGGACGTGCGTGGGTACAATGAGCAGTTCTTC,CASSLDVRGYNEQFF
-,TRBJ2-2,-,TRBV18,TGTGCCAGCTCACCACTGCAGGAAGGGACCGGGGAGCTGTTTTTT,CASSPLQEGTGELFF
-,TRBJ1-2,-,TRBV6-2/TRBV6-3,TGTGCCAGCAGTTACCGGGTCCTCGATGTATCGGGCTACACCTTC,CASSYRVLDVSGYTF
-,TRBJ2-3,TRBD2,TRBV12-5,TGTGCTAGTGGTTTGGTATTGGCGGGAGGCGGGGATACGCAGTATTTT,CASGLVLAGGGDTQYF
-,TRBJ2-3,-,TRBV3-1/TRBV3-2,TGTGCCAGCAGCCACGGACTTACCTGGAGCACAGATACGCAGTATTTT,CASSHGLTWSTDTQYF
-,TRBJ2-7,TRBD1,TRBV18,TGTGCCAGCTCACCCCGCGGACAGGGGGGATCCTACGAGCAGTACTTC,CASSPRGQGGSYEQYF
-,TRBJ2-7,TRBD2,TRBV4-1,TGCGCCAGCAGCCAAACGGGACTAGCTAGGAACGAGCAGTACTTC,CASSQTGLARNEQYF
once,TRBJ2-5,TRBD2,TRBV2,TGTGCCAGCAGTCAAGCGGGAGGCGCAGAGACCCAGTACTTC,CASSQAGGAETQYF
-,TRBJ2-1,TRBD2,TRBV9,TGTGCCAGCAGCGTCCCTAGCGGGGGTTCCTACAATGAGCAGTTCTTC,CASSVPSGGSYNEQFF
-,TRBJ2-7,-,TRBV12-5,TGTGCTAGTGGTTTGGTATTGACCAGCACCTACGAGCAGTACTTC,CASGLVLTSTYEQYF
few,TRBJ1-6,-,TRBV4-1,TGCGCCAGCAGCCAAGTCGACCTCATCTCCTATAATTCACCCCTCCACTTT,CASSQVDLISYNSPLHF
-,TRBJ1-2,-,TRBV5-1,TGCGCCAGCAGCTCCGCCGGGCAGGGAACGGGAGGCTACACCTTC,CASSSAGQGTGGYTF
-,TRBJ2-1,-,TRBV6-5,TGTGCCAGCAGTCCACAGGGTTTGGGGTTGAATGAGCAGTTCTTC,CASSPQGLGLNEQFF
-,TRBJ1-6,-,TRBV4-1,TGCGCCAGCAGCCATGGAACAGCTAATTCACCCCTCCACTTT,CASSHGTANSPLHF
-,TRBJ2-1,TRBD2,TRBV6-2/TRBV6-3,TGTGCCAGCAGCAAGGGACTAGCGGGGGTGGGGGAGCAGTTCTTC,CASSKGLAGVGEQFF
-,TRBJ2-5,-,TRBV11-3,TGTGCCAGCAGCTTAGATAGGTTTGAGACCCAGTACTTC,CASSLDRFETQYF
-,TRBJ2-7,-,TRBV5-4,TGTGCCAGCAGCTTGGAAGCCAACTACGAGCAGTACTTC,CASSLEANYEQYF
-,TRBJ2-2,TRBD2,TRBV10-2,TGCGCCAGCAGTGAGGGGACTAGCGGGACGAACACCGGGGAGCTGTTTTTT,CASSEGTSGTNTGELFF
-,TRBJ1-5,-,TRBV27,TGTGCCAGCAGTCCCCGGAGGGCAGGCAATCAGCCCCAGCATTTT,CASSPRRAGNQPQHF
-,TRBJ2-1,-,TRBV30,TGTGCCTGGAGTGCACCGGGACCGGAGCAGTTCTTC,CAWSAPGPEQFF
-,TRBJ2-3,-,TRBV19,TGTGCCAGTAGTACCCACCTATCGTTAGGGACGAGCACAGATACGCAGTATTTT,CASSTHLSLGTSTDTQYF
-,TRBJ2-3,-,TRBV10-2,TGCGCCAGCAGTGGGGGGGTGGGGAGAACAGATACGCAGTATTTT,CASSGGVGRTDTQYF
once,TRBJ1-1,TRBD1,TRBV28,TGTGCCACCCTAGGGGACAGCAACACTGAAGCTTTCTTT,CATLGDSNTEAFF
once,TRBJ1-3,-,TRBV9,TGTGCCAGCAGCGTAGAAACAGACTCTGGAAACACCATATATTTT,CASSVETDSGNTIYF
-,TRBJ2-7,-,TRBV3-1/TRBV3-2,TGTGCCAGCAGCCACGAACTGAGCGTCTCCTACGAGCAGTACTTC,CASSHELSVSYEQYF